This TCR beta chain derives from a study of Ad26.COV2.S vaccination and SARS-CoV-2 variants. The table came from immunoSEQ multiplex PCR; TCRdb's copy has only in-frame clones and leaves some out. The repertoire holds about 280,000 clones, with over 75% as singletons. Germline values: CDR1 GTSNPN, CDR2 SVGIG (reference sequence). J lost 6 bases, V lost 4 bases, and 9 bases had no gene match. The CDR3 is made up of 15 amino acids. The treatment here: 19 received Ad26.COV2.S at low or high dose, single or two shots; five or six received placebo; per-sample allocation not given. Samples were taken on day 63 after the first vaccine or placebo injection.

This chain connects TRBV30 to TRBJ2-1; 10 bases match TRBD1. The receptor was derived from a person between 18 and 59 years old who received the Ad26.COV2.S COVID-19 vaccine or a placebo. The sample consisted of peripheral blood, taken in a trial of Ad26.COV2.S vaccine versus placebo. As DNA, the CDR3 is TGTGCCTGGAACACGGGACAGGGGACTCTCAATGAGCAGTTCTTC. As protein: CAWNTGQGTLNEQFF.